The T cell receptor (beta chain) under discussion was sequenced for a study of response to subunit inactivated influenza vaccine. About this clonotype: Antigen unknown.

Findings and limits, study-wide: Each seasonal flu vaccination may recruit only limited new T cells, authors suggested.

TCRdb processed the RT-PCR reads anew with MiXCR; each CDR3 protein has one entry. Here the sample spans over 750,000 distinct CDR3 sequences, about 20% being singletons. This sequence originates from a man aged 50 to 59 who received an inactivated influenza vaccine. This material consisted of PBMCs from blood, taken 5 to 6 days after vaccination.

The DNA for the CDR3 is TGTGCCAGCAGCGCACAGGGCGGGGCGGATGGCTACACCTTC. Translated: CASSAQGGADGYTF. V is TRBV7-2 and J is TRBJ1-2; D might be TRBD1 (6 bases). The V and J ends lost 5 bases and 6 bases respectively, with 16 bases between them. In germline, CDR1 is SGHTA, CDR2 FQGNSA. This CDR3 is 14 amino acids long.